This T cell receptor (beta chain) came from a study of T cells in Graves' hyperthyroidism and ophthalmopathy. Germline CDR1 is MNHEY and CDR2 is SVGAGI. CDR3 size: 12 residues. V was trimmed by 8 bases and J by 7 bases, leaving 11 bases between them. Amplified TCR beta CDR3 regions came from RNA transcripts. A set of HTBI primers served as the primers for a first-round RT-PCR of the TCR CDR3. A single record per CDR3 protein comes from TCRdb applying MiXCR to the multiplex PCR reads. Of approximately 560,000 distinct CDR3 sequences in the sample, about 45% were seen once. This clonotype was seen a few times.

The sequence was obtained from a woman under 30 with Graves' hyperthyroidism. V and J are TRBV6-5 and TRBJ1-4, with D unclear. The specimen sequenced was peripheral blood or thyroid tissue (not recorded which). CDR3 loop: CASGIGSEKLFF. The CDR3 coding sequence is TGTGCCAGCGGGATAGGGAGTGAAAAACTGTTTTTT.